The 20 T cell receptor beta chains reported below all come from one sample, sequenced in a study of post-analysis software for immune sequencing data. Whole-study findings and limits: Compared with controls, patients had more of 4 or 5 TRBV segments, including TRBV5-6, TRBV5-1 and TRBV20-1.

Unique molecular identifiers were built into the TCR beta cDNA libraries. Each CDR3 protein is one row after TCRdb ran MiXCR on the PCR reads. The profile shows approximately 660,000 distinct CDR3 sequences, around 64% of them singletons. For these receptors, no antigen is known. Material: blood. Receptors originate from a girl aged 2-10 years with multiple sclerosis.

This clonotype has only a few counts. The chain is built from TRBV24-1 and TRBJ2-3, with 8 positions matching TRBD1. Germline CDR1 and CDR2: KGHDR and SFDVKD. The CDR3 loop spans 15 amino acids. Germline trimming cut 5 bases from V and 1 base from J; bases unmatched to any gene: 4. CDR3 nucleotides: TGTGCCACCAGTGCCCCGGACAGGGGCACAGATACGCAGTATTTT. It is translated as CATSAPDRGTDTQYF.

The chain combines TRBV7-3 with TRBJ2-1, with 10 bases aligning to TRBD2. CDR1 and CDR2 from the germline V gene are SGHTA and FQGTGA. The CDR3 totals 15 residues. With V trimmed by 6 bases and J by 5 bases, 7 bases remained unmatched. The CDR3 nucleotides read TGTGCCAGCAGTATTAGCGGGAGGTTCAACAATGAGCAGTTCTTC. It encodes CASSISGRFNNEQFF.

The rearrangement uses TRBV6-2 or TRBV6-3 and TRBJ2-5, with D perhaps given as TRBD1 or TRBD2 (7 bases each). Germline V gene lookup returns CDR1 MNHEY and CDR2 SVGEGT. Trimming pared 6 bases from V and 6 bases from J, leaving 20 bases between. CDR3 length equals 15 residues. CDR3 loop: CASRIAGGVAKTQYF. CDR3 nucleotides: TGTGCCAGCAGGATAGCAGGGGGGGTAGCGAAGACCCAGTACTTC.

The chain carries TRBV29-1 and TRBJ2-6; D remains unclear. This CDR3 comprises 15 residues. CDR1 is SQVTM, CDR2 ANQGSEA, per germline. The V and J ends lost 7 bases and 0 bases respectively, with 13 bases between them. The CDR3 region has the DNA TGCAGCGCCCTAATTCAGCACTCTGGGGCCAACGTCCTGACTTTC. It yields the protein CSALIQHSGANVLTF.

There are a few counts of this clonotype. CDR3: CASSTGQGAFGYTF. CDR3 nucleotide sequence: TGTGCCAGCAGCACGGGACAGGGGGCTTTTGGCTACACCTTC. The chain couples TRBV5-5 to TRBJ1-2, with 12 bases lining up with TRBD1. V shed 4 bases and J 7 bases; nucleotides not matched to a gene: 5. This CDR3 spans 14 amino acids. Looked up from germline, CDR1 is SGHKS and CDR2 is YYEKEE (reference sequence).

Of note for this clonotype: At one end, the junction sequence differs from germline, possibly due to a read error. The chain couples TRBV20-1 to TRBJ2-1; TRBD2 might be the D (5 bases). This CDR3 has 15 amino acids. The V gene's germline CDR1 is DFQATT and CDR2 SNEGSKA (reference sequence). The DNA of the CDR3 is TGCAGTGTTAGAGGGAGCGGTAGCTCCTACAATGAGCAGTTCTTC. This translates into CSVRGSGSSYNEQFF.

J is TRBJ2-1 and V is TRBV6-2 or TRBV6-3; D might be TRBD2 (6 bases). Deletions cut 11 bases from V and 5 bases from J, with 16 bases between. This CDR3 has 13 amino acids. Germline V lookup: CDR1 MNHEY, CDR2 SVGEGT. The CDR3 region is CAARGGAHNEQFF. CDR3 DNA: TGTGCCGCCCGGGGAGGAGCCCACAATGAGCAGTTCTTC.

The rearrangement links TRBV20-1 to TRBJ2-7; 7 bases are shared with TRBD2. Looked up from germline, CDR1 is DFQATT and CDR2 is SNEGSKA (reference sequence). This CDR3 is built from 15 residues. J gave up 3 bases and V 2 bases, and 10 bases lay outside the gene matches. The CDR3 here is CSARKGGSGLYEQYF. Here the CDR3 DNA reads TGCAGTGCTAGAAAGGGCGGGAGTGGTCTCTACGAGCAGTACTTC.

The chain uses TRBV5-1 and TRBJ2-1; D may correspond to TRBD1 or TRBD2 (5 bases each). The CDR3 covers 15 residues. Per the germline V gene, CDR1 is SGHRS and CDR2 is YFSETQ. Trimming removed 4 bases from V and 0 bases from J, with 11 bases in between. CDR3 sequence reads: CASSRDGSSYNEQFF. The DNA for the CDR3 is TGCGCCAGCAGCCGGGACGGTAGCTCCTACAATGAGCAGTTCTTC. Combining the CDR3 with reference TRBV5-1 and TRBJ2-1 gives the whole variable domain KAGVTQTPRYLIKTRGQQVTLSCSPISGHRSVSWYQQTPGQGLQFLFEYFSETQRNKGNFPGRFSGRQFSNSRSEMNVSTLELGDSALYLCASSRDGSSYNEQFFGPGTRLTVL.

The rearrangement links TRBV7-9 to TRBJ2-1, with TRBD2 as a possible D gene (7 bases). Germline CDR1 and CDR2: SEHNR and FQNEAQ (reference sequence). This CDR3 is 16 amino acids long. V lost 2 bases and J 2 bases, leaving 13 bases between the germline ends. CDR3: CASSLIRGAPYNEQFF. The CDR3 DNA reads TGTGCCAGCAGCTTAATCCGGGGGGCACCCTACAATGAGCAGTTCTTC.

About this clonotype: The conserved final phenylalanine or tryptophan is absent from the CDR3, which likely points to a read error. This chain uses TRBV20-1 with TRBJ1-2; 7 bases are a match to TRBD1. J lost 1 base, V lost 6 bases, and 11 bases had no gene match. The CDR3 extends over 15 amino acids. Looked up from germline, CDR1 is DFQATT and CDR2 is SNEGSKA (reference sequence). DNA for the CDR3: TGCAGTGCCAATAGCCGGGCAGGGGGTAACTATGGCTACACCTCC. It codes for CSANSRAGGNYGYTS.

This chain joins TRBV20-1 and TRBJ2-1, with 12 bases lining up with TRBD2. There are 16 residues in the CDR3. Per germline, CDR1 DFQATT and CDR2 SNEGSKA (reference sequence). V lost 5 bases and J lost 3; bases outside the gene matches: 8. The CDR3, as DNA: TGCAGTGCTCTAGCGGGAGGGCCAGGAGGCTACAATGAGCAGTTCTTC. Translation gives CSALAGGPGGYNEQFF.

CDR3 amino acids: CASSHGSRSYNEQFF. In nucleotides, the CDR3 is TGTGCCAGCAGCCACGGGAGCCGTTCCTACAATGAGCAGTTCTTC. The V call is TRBV12-3 or TRBV12-4, the J call TRBJ2-1; tentatively, D is TRBD2 (6 bases). The CDR3 loop spans 15 amino acids. Between the trimmed V and J ends, which lost 6 bases and 1 base, there was a span of 13 bases.

This clonotype was found a few times. The V gene is TRBV5-1, the J gene TRBJ2-1; tentative D call: TRBD2 (6 bases). Germline V lookup: CDR1 SGHRS, CDR2 YFSETQ. CDR3 length: 15 residues. V lost 6 bases, J lost 5 bases, and 18 bases lay in between. CDR3: CASTTNGGRHNEQFF. The CDR3 nucleotides are TGCGCCAGCACCACAAACGGGGGTCGCCACAATGAGCAGTTCTTC.

The rearrangement links TRBV4-2 to TRBJ2-1; TRBD2 aligns across 8 bases. The CDR3 covers 17 residues. After removal of 3 bases from V and 8 bases from J, the junction contained 15 bases not matched to a gene. Germline V lookup: CDR1 LGHNA, CDR2 YNFKEQ. DNA for the CDR3: TGTGCCAGCAGCCAGCAGACAGCGGGAGTGGGACGGGATGAGCAGTTCTTC. This translates into CASSQQTAGVGRDEQFF.

The V and J genes are TRBV12-3 or TRBV12-4 and TRBJ2-7; D is possibly TRBD1 or TRBD2 (5 bases each). CDR3 length: 14 amino acids. V lost 6 bases and J 2 bases, leaving 14 bases between the germline ends. The CDR3 DNA reads as TGTGCCAGCAGACCCGGGACCGTTCCCTACGAGCAGTACTTC. Its protein is CASRPGTVPYEQYF.

J is TRBJ2-7 and V is TRBV20-1; TRBD1 or TRBD2 may be the D gene (8 bases each). Per germline, CDR1 DFQATT and CDR2 SNEGSKA (reference sequence). CDR3 length: 11 amino acids. V was trimmed by 6 bases and J by 11 bases, leaving 17 bases between them. The CDR3 here is CSARREGQEYF. Here the CDR3 DNA reads TGCAGTGCGAGACGGGAGGGACAGGAGTACTTC.

The chain carries TRBV12-3 or TRBV12-4 and TRBJ2-7; the D gene could be TRBD1 or TRBD2 (5 bases each). V gave up 8 bases and J gave up 7 bases, with 15 bases separating them. The CDR3 length is 12 residues. Written as DNA, the CDR3 is TGTGCCAGCGGTTCCCCGTGGGGGGAGCAGTACTTC. Its protein product is CASGSPWGEQYF.

This chain links TRBV29-1 with TRBJ2-5; 8 nucleotides align to TRBD1. The DNA matches TRBJ2-7 better at its end, which makes the J call doubtful. This CDR3 spans 16 amino acids. Per the germline V gene, CDR1 is SQVTM and CDR2 is ANQGSEA. This chain's CDR3 is CSVHLLMTGDAYEQYF. The CDR3 DNA is TGCAGCGTCCACCTTCTAATGACAGGGGACGCCTACGAGCAGTACTTC.

The genes are TRBV7-2 and TRBJ2-1; either TRBD1 or TRBD2 may supply D (5 bases each). This CDR3 is built from 15 residues. V was trimmed by 5 bases and J by 8 bases, leaving 19 bases between them. Looked up from germline, CDR1 is SGHTA and CDR2 is FQGNSA. CDR3: CASSDPVQGRDEQFF. The CDR3 DNA reads as TGTGCCAGCAGCGATCCCGTGCAGGGACGGGATGAGCAGTTCTTC.